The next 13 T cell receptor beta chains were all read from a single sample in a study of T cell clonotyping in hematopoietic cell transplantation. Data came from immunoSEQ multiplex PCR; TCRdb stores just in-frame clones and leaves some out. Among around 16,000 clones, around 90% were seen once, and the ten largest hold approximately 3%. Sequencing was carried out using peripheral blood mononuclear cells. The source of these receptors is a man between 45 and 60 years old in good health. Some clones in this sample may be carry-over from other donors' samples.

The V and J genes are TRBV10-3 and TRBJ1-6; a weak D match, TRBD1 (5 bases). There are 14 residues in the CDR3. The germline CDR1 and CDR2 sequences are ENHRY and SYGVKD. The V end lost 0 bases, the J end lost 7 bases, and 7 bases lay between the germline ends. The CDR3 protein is CAISESSGNSPLHF. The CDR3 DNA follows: TGTGCCATCAGTGAGTCGTCAGGGAATTCACCCCTCCACTTT.

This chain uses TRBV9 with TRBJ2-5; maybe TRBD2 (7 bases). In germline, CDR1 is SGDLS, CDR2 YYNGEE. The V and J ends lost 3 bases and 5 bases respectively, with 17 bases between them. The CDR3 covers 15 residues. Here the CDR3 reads CASSGPKGGRETQYF. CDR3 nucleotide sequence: TGTGCCAGCAGCGGCCCTAAGGGGGGGCGCGAGACCCAGTACTTC.

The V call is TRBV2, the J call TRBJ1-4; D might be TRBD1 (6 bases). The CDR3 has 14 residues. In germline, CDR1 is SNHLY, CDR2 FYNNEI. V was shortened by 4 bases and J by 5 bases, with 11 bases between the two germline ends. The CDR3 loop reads CASSVRGVNEKLFF. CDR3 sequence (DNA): TGTGCCAGCAGTGTGAGGGGGGTAAATGAAAAACTGTTTTTT.

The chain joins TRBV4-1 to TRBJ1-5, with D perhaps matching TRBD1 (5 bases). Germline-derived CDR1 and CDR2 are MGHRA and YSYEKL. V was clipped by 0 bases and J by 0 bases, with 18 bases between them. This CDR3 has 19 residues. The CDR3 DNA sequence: TGCGCCAGCAGCCAAGATGGGCAGGGAAGTACCGATAGCAATCAGCCCCAGCATTTT. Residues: CASSQDGQGSTDSNQPQHF.

Written as DNA, the CDR3 is TGTGCCTGGAGTGAGGGGGTTGGGTACGAGCAGTACTTC. Protein product: CAWSEGVGYEQYF. The chain employs TRBV30 and TRBJ2-7; the D gene is possibly TRBD1 (6 bases). The V gene's germline CDR1 is GTSNPN and CDR2 SVGIG (reference sequence). The V gene lost 1 base and the J gene lost 4 bases, with 11 bases spanning the gap. The CDR3 consists of 13 residues.

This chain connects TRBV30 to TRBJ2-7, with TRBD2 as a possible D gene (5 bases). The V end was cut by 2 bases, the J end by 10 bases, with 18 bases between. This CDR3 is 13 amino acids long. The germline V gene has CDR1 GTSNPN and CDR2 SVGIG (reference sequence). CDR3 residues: CAWSRGAERDQYF. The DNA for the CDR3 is TGTGCCTGGAGTCGGGGAGCTGAACGAGACCAGTACTTC.

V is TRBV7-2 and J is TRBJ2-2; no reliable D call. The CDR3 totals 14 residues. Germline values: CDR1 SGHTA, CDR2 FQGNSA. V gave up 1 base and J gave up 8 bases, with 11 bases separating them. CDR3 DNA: TGTGCCAGCAGCTTAGGTCTCACCCCAGGGGAGCTGTTTTTT. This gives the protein CASSLGLTPGELFF.

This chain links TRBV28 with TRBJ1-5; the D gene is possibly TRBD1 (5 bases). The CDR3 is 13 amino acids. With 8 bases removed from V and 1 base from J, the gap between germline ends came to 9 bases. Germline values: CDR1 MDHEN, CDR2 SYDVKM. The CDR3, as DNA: TGTGCCAGCGGTCAGGGAAGCAATCAGCCCCAGCATTTT. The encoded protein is CASGQGSNQPQHF.

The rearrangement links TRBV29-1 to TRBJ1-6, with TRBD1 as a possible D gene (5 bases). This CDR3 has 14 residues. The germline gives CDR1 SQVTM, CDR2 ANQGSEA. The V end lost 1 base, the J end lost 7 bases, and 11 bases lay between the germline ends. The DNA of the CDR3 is TGCAGCGTTGAAGTTTCCGGGGGAAATTCACCCCTCCACTTT. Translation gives CSVEVSGGNSPLHF.

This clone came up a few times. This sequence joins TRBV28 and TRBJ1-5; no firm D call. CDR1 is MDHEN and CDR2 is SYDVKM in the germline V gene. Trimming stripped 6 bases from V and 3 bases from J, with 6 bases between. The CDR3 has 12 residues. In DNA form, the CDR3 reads TGTGCCAGCAGGGGTCCCAATCAGCCCCAGCATTTT. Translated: CASRGPNQPQHF.

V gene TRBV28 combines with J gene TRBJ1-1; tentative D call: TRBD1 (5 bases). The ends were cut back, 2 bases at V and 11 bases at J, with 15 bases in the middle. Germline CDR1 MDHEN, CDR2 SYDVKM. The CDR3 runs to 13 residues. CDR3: CASSLVGKRGAFF. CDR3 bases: TGTGCCAGCAGTTTAGTCGGTAAACGGGGGGCTTTCTTT. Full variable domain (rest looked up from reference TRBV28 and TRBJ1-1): DVKVTQSSRYLVKRTGEKVFLECVQDMDHENMFWYRQDPGLGLRLIYFSYDVKMKEKGDIPEGYSVSREKKERFSLILESASTNQTSMYLCASSLVGKRGAFFGQGTRLTVV.

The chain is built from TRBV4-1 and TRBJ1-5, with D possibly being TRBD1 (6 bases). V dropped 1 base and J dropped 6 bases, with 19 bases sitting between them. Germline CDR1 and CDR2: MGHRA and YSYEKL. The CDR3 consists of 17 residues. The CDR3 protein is CASSQVGGRARGQPQHF. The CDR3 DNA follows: TGCGCCAGCAGCCAAGTAGGGGGACGGGCCCGGGGTCAGCCCCAGCATTTT.

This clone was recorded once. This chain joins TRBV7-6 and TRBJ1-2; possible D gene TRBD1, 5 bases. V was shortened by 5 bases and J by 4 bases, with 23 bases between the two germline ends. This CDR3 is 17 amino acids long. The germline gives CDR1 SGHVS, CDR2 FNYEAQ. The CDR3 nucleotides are TGTGCCAGCAGCCTAGGGCAGGTGGGGGGTCCTCGCTATGGCTACACCTTC. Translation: CASSLGQVGGPRYGYTF.